This T cell receptor beta chain was identified during a study of T cell clonotyping in hematopoietic cell transplantation. General observations from the study: After transplant, recipient diversity fell while pathologically expanded clonotypes grew through day 180.

Points on this clone: Its antigen is still unknown.

Time point denoted: recipient sample about 28 days before transplant, after cytoreduction. Clones were read by immunoSEQ multiplex PCR, and TCRdb kept only the in-frame ones, dropping some. The data contain about 41,000 clones, roughly 85% of them singletons. The receptor comes from a man in his fifties or sixties with acute myeloid leukemia. Some clones in this sample may be carry-over from other donors' samples. The sequences come from peripheral blood mononuclear cells, collected before stem cell transplant.

The chain's CDR3 is CASSLGTAGYGETQYF. The CDR3 DNA follows: TGTGCCAGCAGCTTAGGAACGGCGGGGTATGGAGAGACCCAGTACTTC. V gene TRBV11-1 combines with J gene TRBJ2-5; the D gene is possibly TRBD2 (6 bases). Looked up from germline, CDR1 is SGHAT and CDR2 is FQDESV (reference sequence). Trimming cost V 1 base and J 4 bases, with 16 bases left between them. The CDR3 totals 16 residues.